The T cell receptor (beta chain) described here comes from a study of shared clonotypes between healthy human individuals. CDR3 length: 12 amino acids. The germline V gene has CDR1 SGHNT and CDR2 YYREEE (reference sequence). V was cut by 0 bases and J by 6 bases, with 7 bases left in between. The repertoire was sequenced with immunoSEQ multiplex PCR; TCRdb's copy has only in-frame clones and lacks some. The top ten clones hold 0.3% to 0.4% of a sample with over 2 million clones, 92% of them seen once. This sequence joins TRBV5-4 and TRBJ2-7; D gene unclear. The source is a man aged 18 to 29 in good health. Some clones in this sample may be carry-over from other donors' samples. Sequencing was carried out using naive CD4+ T cells from PBMCs. Described subset: CD45RA+ positively selected. The CDR3: CASSLVDSEQYF. The DNA for the CDR3 is TGTGCCAGCAGCTTGGTGGATTCCGAGCAGTACTTC.